The 32 T cell receptor beta chains given below trace back to one sample, sequenced in a study of T cell responses to AZD1222 COVID-19 vaccine. TCRdb's copy holds only in-frame clones and misses some; the assay was immunoSEQ multiplex PCR. The sample holds about 100,000 clones, roughly 89% seen once. The sequencing used peripheral blood, collected on day 0 of AZD1222 vaccination. The receptors originated from an adult in good health.

This chain links TRBV28 with TRBJ1-1; tentatively, D is TRBD1 (5 bases). Germline V CDR1 and CDR2: MDHEN, SYDVKM. This CDR3 comprises 14 residues. The V end was cut by 3 bases, the J end by 5 bases, with 13 bases between. CDR3 bases: TGTGCCAGCAGTTTGGGCCCCAGGGTAACTGAAGCTTTCTTT. This translates into CASSLGPRVTEAFF.

Here the CDR3 reads CASSAGTGGGYGYTF. CDR3 nucleotides: TGTGCCAGCAGCGCAGGGACAGGGGGCGGCTATGGCTACACCTTC. The chain couples TRBV6-5 to TRBJ1-2, with 12 bases matching TRBD1. CDR3 size: 15 residues. V lost 6 bases, J lost 4 bases, and 6 bases stayed unmatched. Germline V gene sequence: CDR1 MNHEY, CDR2 SVGAGI.

This clone has only one observation. The chain couples TRBV19 to TRBJ1-2; tentatively, D is TRBD1 (5 bases). Trimming removed 6 bases at V and 2 bases at J, with 10 bases between. CDR1 is LNHDA and CDR2 is SQIVND in the germline V gene (reference sequence). This CDR3 has 13 residues. CDR3 nucleotide sequence: TGTGCCAGTAGCCTCACAGGAAACTATGGCTACACCTTC. Protein: CASSLTGNYGYTF.

The chain carries TRBV9 and TRBJ2-3; a weak D match, TRBD2 (6 bases). V gave up 3 bases and J gave up 4 bases, with 12 bases separating them. The CDR3 length is 14 residues. Germline values: CDR1 SGDLS, CDR2 YYNGEE. The CDR3 DNA follows: TGTGCCAGCAGCGGAGTTCCGGGGGCAGATACGCAGTATTTT. It encodes CASSGVPGADTQYF. Variable domain in full (rest from reference TRBV9 and TRBJ2-3): DSGVTQTPKHLITATGQRVTLRCSPRSGDLSVYWYQQSLDQGLQFLIQYYNGEERAKGNILERFSAQQFPDLHSELNLSSLELGDSALYFCASSGVPGADTQYFGPGTRLTVL.

This clone showed up just once. The rearrangement links TRBV18 to TRBJ2-3; 8 positions match TRBD2. The junction had 1 base not matched to a gene; V was cut back by 0 bases and J by 2 bases. From germline, CDR1 is KGHSH and CDR2 LQKENI. The CDR3 is 15 residues long. The CDR3 DNA reads TGTGCCAGCTCACCACCTAGCGGGATCACAGATACGCAGTATTTT. Its protein product is CASSPPSGITDTQYF.

The rearrangement uses TRBV7-8 and TRBJ1-2, with D tentatively TRBD1 (6 bases). Trimming stripped 5 bases from V and 6 bases from J, with 22 bases between. The germline gives CDR1 SGHVS, CDR2 FQNEAQ. The CDR3 is made up of 16 amino acids. The DNA of the CDR3 is TGTGCCAGCAGCCCACAAACGGGGGCGGGGGACCATGGCTACACCTTC. Amino acids: CASSPQTGAGDHGYTF.

The CDR3 reads CASSIDRDVEQFF. In nucleotides, the CDR3 is TGTGCCAGTAGTATAGATCGGGACGTTGAGCAGTTCTTC. The rearrangement uses TRBV19 and TRBJ2-1; D is tentatively TRBD1 or TRBD2 (5 bases each). The V gene's germline CDR1 is LNHDA and CDR2 SQIVND (reference sequence). There are 13 residues in the CDR3. V was cut by 0 bases and J by 9 bases, with 9 bases left in between.

This chain's CDR3 is CAISDHGTSGTWAYEQYF. In DNA form, the CDR3 reads TGTGCCATCAGTGACCACGGGACTAGCGGGACTTGGGCCTACGAGCAGTACTTC. This chain uses TRBV10-3 with TRBJ2-7; 13 bases match TRBD2. Germline V gene data show CDR1 as ENHRY and CDR2 as SYGVKD. The CDR3 spans 18 residues. The V gene end was trimmed by 3 bases and the J gene end by 2 bases; junction bases not matched to a gene: 10.

This clone appeared a single time. This chain links TRBV19 with TRBJ1-1; D uncertain. This CDR3 region has 14 residues. Trimming took off 3 bases at V and 0 bases at J, with 8 bases between the two ends. CDR1 and CDR2 from the germline V gene are LNHDA and SQIVND (reference sequence). CDR3 sequence reads: CASSMGGVNTEAFF. DNA for the CDR3: TGTGCCAGTAGTATGGGAGGCGTGAACACTGAAGCTTTCTTT.

The chain joins TRBV20-1 to TRBJ2-4; TRBD1 is a possible D gene (7 bases). The CDR3 length is 16 residues. CDR1 and CDR2 from the germline V gene are DFQATT and SNEGSKA (reference sequence). Trimming removed 3 bases at V and 3 bases at J, with 18 bases between. The CDR3 spells CSASSQGGFGKNIQYF. The CDR3 nucleotides read TGCAGTGCTAGTTCCCAGGGGGGTTTTGGCAAAAACATTCAGTACTTC.

Relative to its sample, this clone is medium-sized. The V gene is TRBV6-1, the J gene TRBJ1-1; D is possibly TRBD1 (6 bases). CDR3 length: 16 residues. From germline, CDR1 is MNHNS and CDR2 SASEGT. The V end was cut by 2 bases, the J end by 2 bases, with 15 bases between. The CDR3 is CASSESPGASNTEAFF. The CDR3 bases are TGTGCCAGCAGTGAAAGCCCAGGGGCCTCAAACACTGAAGCTTTCTTT.

This chain connects TRBV20-1 to TRBJ2-5; D not certain. V was shortened by 3 bases and J by 5 bases, with 13 bases between the two germline ends. Germline lookup yields CDR1 DFQATT and CDR2 SNEGSKA (reference sequence). The CDR3 is 13 residues long. The DNA of the CDR3 is TGCAGTGCTAGTGACTTTCTGTGGGAGACCCAGTACTTC. Amino acids: CSASDFLWETQYF.

V gene TRBV7-9 combines with J gene TRBJ2-1; the D is unclear. Germline values: CDR1 SEHNR, CDR2 FQNEAQ (reference sequence). The CDR3 is made up of 15 amino acids. V lost 2 bases and J 3 bases, leaving 11 bases between the germline ends. CDR3 sequence reads: CASSLLRQYYNEQFF. Written as DNA, the CDR3 is TGTGCCAGCAGCTTACTACGTCAGTACTACAATGAGCAGTTCTTC.

The chain carries TRBV1 and TRBJ2-2. TRBV1 corresponds to a pseudogene. CDR3 length: 15 residues. Written as DNA, the CDR3 is TGCACCAGCAGCCAAGGGTCCGACAACACCGGGGAGCTGTTTTTT. Translation: CTSSQGSDNTGELFF.

This rearrangement joins TRBV21-1 to TRBJ2-7; TRBD2 is taken as the D call from the table, unchecked against the DNA. TRBV21-1 has pseudogene status. The CDR3 consists of 20 residues. The CDR3 DNA reads as TGTGCCAGCAGCACACAGAAGGCGGGAGATCCGCTAGCTACCAACTACGAGCAGTACTTC. Its translation is CASSTQKAGDPLATNYEQYF.

This chain joins TRBV3-1 (or the pseudogene TRBV3-2) and TRBJ1-2; D is undetermined. The CDR3 runs 15 residues. V was trimmed by 1 base and J by 8 bases, leaving 17 bases between them. Germline-derived CDR1 and CDR2 are LGHDT and YNNKEL (reference sequence). The CDR3 loop reads CASSQGVGFDAGYTF. DNA of the CDR3: TGTGCCAGCAGCCAAGGAGTCGGATTCGACGCGGGCTACACCTTC.

This clone has more than one count but fewer than ten. This rearrangement joins TRBV30 to TRBJ1-6; D gene uncertain. In germline, CDR1 is GTSNPN, CDR2 SVGIG (reference sequence). CDR3 size: 14 residues. V was trimmed by 4 bases and J by 9 bases, leaving 16 bases between them. CDR3 loop: CAWIRAWRLSPLHF. CDR3 DNA: TGTGCCTGGATACGGGCCTGGCGGCTTTCACCCCTCCACTTT. The full variable domain, completed using reference TRBV30 and TRBJ1-6, is SQTIHQWPATLVQPVGSPLSLECTVEGTSNPNLYWYRQAAGRGLQLLFYSVGIGQISSEVPQNLSASRPQDRQFILSSKKLLLSDSGFYLCAWIRAWRLSPLHFGNGTRLTVT.

This clone was seen only a few times. V usage is TRBV21-1 and J usage is TRBJ2-7; the table's D call, TRBD1, was not checked against the DNA. TRBV21-1 is designated a pseudogene. The CDR3 sequence is 19 residues long. CDR3 nucleotide sequence: TGTGCCAGCAGCAAAGGAGGCCCACCGGGACAGGGGAGCTCCTACGAGCAGTACTTC. Translated, it gives CASSKGGPPGQGSSYEQYF.

This chain uses TRBV28 with TRBJ2-7; D unclear. This CDR3 is 15 amino acids long. Germline V gene sequence: CDR1 MDHEN, CDR2 SYDVKM. Trimming took 6 bases from V and 2 from J, leaving 17 bases between them. The CDR3 sequence is CASSLGFTETYEQYF. CDR3 coding DNA: TGTGCCAGCAGCCTTGGTTTCACGGAAACCTACGAGCAGTACTTC.

Concerning this clone itself: Germline and junction disagree at one end, which may indicate a read error. V and J are TRBV6-6 and TRBJ2-7; perhaps TRBD1 as D (5 bases). The length of the CDR3 is 13 residues. CDR1 and CDR2 (germline): MNHNY, SVGAGI (reference sequence). CDR3 DNA sequence: TGTGCCAGCTTTACCGACAGCTCAGGCGGATATGCGTTC. Translating it yields CASFTDSSGGYAF.

The chain uses TRBV11-2 and TRBJ1-1; 7 bases map to TRBD1. The V segment lost 5 bases and the J segment 5 bases; nucleotides outside the gene matches: 8. Germline CDR1 and CDR2: SGHAT and FQNNGV. The CDR3 contains 14 residues. CDR3 in amino acids: CASSEQGRGTEAFF. Here the CDR3 DNA reads TGTGCCAGCAGCGAACAGGGGCGCGGGACTGAAGCTTTCTTT.

This clone was counted once. This chain uses TRBV6-5 with TRBJ1-1; D gene ambiguous. The CDR3 loop spans 11 amino acids. Germline V gene data show CDR1 as MNHEY and CDR2 as SVGAGI. In DNA, the CDR3 is TGTGGAAGCGAAAAGAACACTGAAGCTTTCTTT. It yields the protein CGSEKNTEAFF.

This chain links TRBV19 with TRBJ2-2; perhaps TRBD2 as D (5 bases). This CDR3 is 18 amino acids long. The germline V gene has CDR1 LNHDA and CDR2 SQIVND (reference sequence). Trimming took off 7 bases at V and 2 bases at J, with 23 bases between the two ends. Written as DNA, the CDR3 is TGTGCCAGTACCCCTCAGGCGTGGGTAGCGAAAAACACCGGGGAGCTGTTTTTT. Translating gives CASTPQAWVAKNTGELFF.

A note on this clone: This sample includes further DNA sequences coding for the same CDR3. The V gene is TRBV5-1, the J gene TRBJ2-1; 11 bases align to TRBD2. CDR3 length: 15 amino acids. The V segment lost 4 bases and the J segment 6 bases; nucleotides outside the gene matches: 6. CDR1 and CDR2 (germline): SGHRS, YFSETQ. Here the CDR3 DNA reads TGCGCCAGCAGCCCCGGGACTAGCGGTACCAATGAGCAGTTCTTC. It yields the protein CASSPGTSGTNEQFF.

The genes are TRBV4-2 and TRBJ1-4; D is undetermined. The CDR3 is made up of 15 amino acids. The germline V and J ends were trimmed by 0 bases and 0 bases, with 5 bases remaining between them. The germline CDR1 and CDR2 sequences are LGHNA and YNFKEQ. This CDR3 reads CASSQDRTTNEKLFF. DNA of the CDR3: TGTGCCAGCAGCCAAGACAGGACAACTAATGAAAAACTGTTTTTT.

In its sample, this clone was seen once. J is TRBJ2-2 and V is TRBV4-1, with 7 nucleotides matching TRBD2. This CDR3 is built from 17 residues. Unmatched junction bases numbered 11, after V lost 0 bases and J lost 7 bases. Germline assignment: CDR1 MGHRA and CDR2 YSYEKL. The CDR3 spells CASSQEDALAKGGELFF. For the CDR3, the DNA is TGCGCCAGCAGCCAAGAGGACGCACTAGCGAAGGGCGGGGAGCTGTTTTTT.

This clone was recorded only once. The chain recombines TRBV2 with TRBJ1-2; TRBD1 might be the D (5 bases). The germline V gene has CDR1 SNHLY and CDR2 FYNNEI. CDR3 length: 13 residues. Trimming pared 4 bases from V and 6 bases from J, leaving 12 bases between. CDR3 region: CASSAAGNHGYTF. CDR3 nucleotides: TGTGCCAGCAGTGCGGCAGGGAATCATGGCTACACCTTC. The variable domain in full, completed from reference TRBV2 and TRBJ1-2, reads EPEVTQTPSHQVTQMGQEVILRCVPISNHLYFYWYRQILGQKVEFLVSFYNNEISEKSEIFDDQFSVERPDGSNFTLKIRSTKLEDSAMYFCASSAAGNHGYTFGSGTRLTVV.

The chain uses TRBV9 and TRBJ2-5; D not certain. This CDR3 spans 13 amino acids. The ends were cut back, 3 bases at V and 4 bases at J, with 10 bases in the middle. Germline loops: CDR1 SGDLS, CDR2 YYNGEE. The CDR3 DNA follows: TGTGCCAGCAGCGCGTTAGACGGAGAGACCCAGTACTTC. This translates into CASSALDGETQYF.

The chain combines TRBV5-4 with TRBJ2-3; 14 nucleotides align to TRBD2. There are 18 residues in the CDR3. Trimming removed 3 bases from V and 4 bases from J; junction bases left unmatched: 10. Per the germline V gene, CDR1 is SGHNT and CDR2 is YYREEE (reference sequence). The CDR3 DNA reads as TGTGCCAGCAGCTCCCTGACTAGCGGGGGGGGCGGCGCAGATACGCAGTATTTT. Encoded protein: CASSSLTSGGGGADTQYF. Filled out from reference TRBV5-4 and TRBJ2-3, the complete variable domain reads ETGVTQSPTHLIKTRGQQVTLRCSSQSGHNTVSWYQQALGQGPQFIFQYYREEENGRGNFPPRFSGLQFPNYSSELNVNALELDDSALYLCASSSLTSGGGGADTQYFGPGTRLTVL.

This rearrangement joins TRBV11-3 to TRBJ1-1; 7 nucleotides line up with TRBD1. CDR1 is SGHNT and CDR2 is YENEEA in the germline V gene. The length of the CDR3 is 16 residues. The V gene end was trimmed by 1 base and the J gene end by 3 bases; junction bases not matched to a gene: 8. This chain's CDR3 is CASSLVEGAVDTEAFF. CDR3 bases: TGTGCCAGCAGCTTAGTGGAGGGGGCGGTCGACACTGAAGCTTTCTTT.

The J gene is TRBJ1-2, the V gene TRBV4-1; D call uncertain. Germline V lookup: CDR1 MGHRA, CDR2 YSYEKL. The CDR3 is 12 residues long. The CDR3 coding sequence is TGCGCAGTCGGATCTCAAGACTATGGCTACACCTTC. Translation: CAVGSQDYGYTF.

The V call is TRBV12-5, the J call TRBJ1-2, with a possible D match to TRBD1 (6 bases). The V end lost 6 bases, the J end lost 6 bases, and 14 bases lay between the germline ends. The germline CDR1 and CDR2 sequences are LGHNT and FRNRAP. The CDR3 extends over 13 amino acids. As DNA, the CDR3 is TGTGCTAGTGGCTGGGACATCGATCATGGCTACACCTTC. It encodes CASGWDIDHGYTF.